This T cell receptor beta chain was sequenced for a study of T-cell memory formation after mild COVID-19. There are 15 residues in the CDR3. Germline V gene lookup returns CDR1 MGHRA and CDR2 YSYEKL. V lost 1 base, J lost 0 bases, and 0 bases stayed unmatched. TCRdb re-derived calls from the 5' RACE reads in MiXCR, one entry per CDR3 protein. In the table there are 260,000 or so distinct CDR3 sequences, approximately 15% of which are singletons. The receptor was derived from a young man who had mild COVID-19 (a few samples of this study predate the infection). Cell type and time point are not known. This chain joins TRBV4-1 and TRBJ1-2; 9 bases agree with TRBD1. Sample: PBMCs or a T cell subset sorted from them (not recorded which). CDR3 protein: CASSQGDRANYGYTF. In nucleotides, the CDR3 is TGCGCCAGCAGCCAAGGGGACAGGGCTAACTATGGCTACACCTTC.